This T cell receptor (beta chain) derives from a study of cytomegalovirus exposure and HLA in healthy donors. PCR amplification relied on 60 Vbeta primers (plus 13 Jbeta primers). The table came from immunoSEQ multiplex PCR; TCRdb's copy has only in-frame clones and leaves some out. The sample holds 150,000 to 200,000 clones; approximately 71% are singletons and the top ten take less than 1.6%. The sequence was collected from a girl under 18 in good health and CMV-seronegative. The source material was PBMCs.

This CDR3 is CASYDRGGDQPQHF. The CDR3 nucleotides read TGTGCCAGCTACGACAGGGGTGGGGATCAGCCCCAGCATTTT. The rearrangement joins TRBV19 to TRBJ1-5; 8 nucleotides line up with TRBD1. The CDR3 consists of 14 residues. Trimming removed 9 bases from V and 5 bases from J; junction bases left unmatched: 9. In germline, CDR1 is LNHDA, CDR2 SQIVND (reference sequence).